This T cell receptor (beta chain) was found in a study of T cells in localized non-small cell lung cancer. V shed 2 bases, J shed 10 bases, and the junction held 7 bases outside the gene matches. CDR1 and CDR2 (germline): SGHRS, YFSETQ. The CDR3 has 15 amino acids. Study-wide results and caveats: Sequencing covered just one tumor region, so heterogeneity cannot be ruled out. A median of about 52 clones ranked among the top 100 in tumor appeared in adjacent lung.

Assay: immunoSEQ multiplex PCR; the TCRdb copy retains only in-frame clones and omits some. This sample has around 100,000 clones, with about 87% found just once. Comments on this clone: The antigen is not known.

The receptor was isolated from a man aged 40 to 75 with stage I squamous cell lung carcinoma. V and J are TRBV5-1 and TRBJ1-6; TRBD1 matches at 9 bases. Sample: peripheral blood, taken before any cancer treatment. CDR3 in amino acids: CASSFGQGQGSPLHF. The CDR3 DNA reads as TGCGCCAGCAGCTTCGGACAGGGGCAGGGATCACCCCTCCACTTT.